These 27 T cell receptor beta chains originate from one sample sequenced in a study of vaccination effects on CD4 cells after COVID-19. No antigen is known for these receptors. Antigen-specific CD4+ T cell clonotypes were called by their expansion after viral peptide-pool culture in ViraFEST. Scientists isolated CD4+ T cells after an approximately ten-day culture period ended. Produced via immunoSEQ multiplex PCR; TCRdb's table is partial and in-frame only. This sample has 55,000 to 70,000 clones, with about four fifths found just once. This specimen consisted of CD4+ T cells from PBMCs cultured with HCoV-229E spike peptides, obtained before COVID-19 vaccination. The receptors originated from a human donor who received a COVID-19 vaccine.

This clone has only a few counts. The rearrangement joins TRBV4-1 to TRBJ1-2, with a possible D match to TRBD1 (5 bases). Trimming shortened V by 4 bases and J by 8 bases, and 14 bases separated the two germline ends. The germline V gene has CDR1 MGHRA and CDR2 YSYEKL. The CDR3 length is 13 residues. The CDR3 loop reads CASSPEGAEGYTF. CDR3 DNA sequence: TGCGCCAGCAGCCCCGAAGGGGCTGAGGGCTACACCTTC.

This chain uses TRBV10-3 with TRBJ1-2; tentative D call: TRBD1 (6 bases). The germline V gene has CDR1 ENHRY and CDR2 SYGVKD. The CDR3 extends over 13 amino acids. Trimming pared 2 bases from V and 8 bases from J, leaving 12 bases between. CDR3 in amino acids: CAISENSGEGYTF. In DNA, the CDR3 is TGTGCCATCAGTGAGAACTCAGGGGAGGGCTACACCTTC.

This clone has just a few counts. The CDR3 loop reads CASSSGRVGTGALDYTF. Here the CDR3 DNA reads TGTGCCAGCAGCTCGGGGAGGGTCGGGACAGGGGCGCTAGACTACACCTTC. V and J are TRBV5-4 and TRBJ1-2; 10 bases agree with TRBD1. The V gene's germline CDR1 is SGHNT and CDR2 YYREEE (reference sequence). V was clipped by 3 bases and J by 10 bases; unmatched bases: 18. This CDR3 has 17 residues.

This chain's CDR3 is CASSSHNGLQETQYF. The CDR3 region has the DNA TGTGCCAGCAGCTCACATAACGGGCTCCAAGAGACCCAGTACTTC. V gene TRBV7-6 combines with J gene TRBJ2-5, with D unclear. The CDR3 totals 15 residues. V lost 4 bases and J 1 base, leaving 13 bases between the germline ends. Germline V gene sequence: CDR1 SGHVS, CDR2 FNYEAQ.

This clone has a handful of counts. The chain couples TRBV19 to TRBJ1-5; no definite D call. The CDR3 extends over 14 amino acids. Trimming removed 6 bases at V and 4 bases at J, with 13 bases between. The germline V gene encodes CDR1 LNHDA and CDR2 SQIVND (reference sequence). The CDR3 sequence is CASSPLGGNQPQHF. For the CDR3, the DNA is TGTGCCAGTAGCCCCCTAGGAGGGAATCAGCCCCAGCATTTT.

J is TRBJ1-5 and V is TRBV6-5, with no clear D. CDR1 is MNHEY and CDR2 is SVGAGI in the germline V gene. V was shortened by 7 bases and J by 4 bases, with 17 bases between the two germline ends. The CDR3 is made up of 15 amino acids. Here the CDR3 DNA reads TGTGCCAGCATCGTGAGTCCGGTGGGTAATCAGCCCCAGCATTTT. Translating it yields CASIVSPVGNQPQHF.

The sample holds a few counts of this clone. In nucleotides, the CDR3 is TGCAGCGTTGTGGGCATCGGAGGGGTGAACACTGAAGCTTTCTTT. Its protein product is CSVVGIGGVNTEAFF. This rearrangement joins TRBV29-1 to TRBJ1-1; maybe TRBD1 (5 bases). The CDR3 covers 15 residues. V lost 4 bases to trimming and J lost 0 bases, with 15 bases between them. Germline CDR1 is SQVTM and CDR2 is ANQGSEA.

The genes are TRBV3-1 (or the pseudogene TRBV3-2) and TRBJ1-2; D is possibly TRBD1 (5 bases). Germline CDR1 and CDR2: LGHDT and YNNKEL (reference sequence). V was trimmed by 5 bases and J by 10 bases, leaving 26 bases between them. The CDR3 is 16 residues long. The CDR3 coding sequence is TGTGCCAGCAGCGACCGGGACCAATTACCTCTTATCGACTACACCTTC. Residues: CASSDRDQLPLIDYTF.

The CDR3 region is CASSLYQGTDTQYF. Written as DNA, the CDR3 is TGTGCCAGCAGCTTGTACCAGGGCACAGATACGCAGTATTTT. V and J are TRBV5-4 and TRBJ2-3; D uncertain. There are 14 residues in the CDR3. Germline V gene data show CDR1 as SGHNT and CDR2 as YYREEE (reference sequence). V dropped 1 base and J dropped 1 base, with 7 bases sitting between them.

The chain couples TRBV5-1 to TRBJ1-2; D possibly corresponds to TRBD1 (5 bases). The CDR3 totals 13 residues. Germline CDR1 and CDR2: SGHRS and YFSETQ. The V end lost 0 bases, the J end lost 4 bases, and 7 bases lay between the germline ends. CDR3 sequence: CASSLGQLYGYTF. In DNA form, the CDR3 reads TGCGCCAGCAGCTTGGGACAGCTCTATGGCTACACCTTC.

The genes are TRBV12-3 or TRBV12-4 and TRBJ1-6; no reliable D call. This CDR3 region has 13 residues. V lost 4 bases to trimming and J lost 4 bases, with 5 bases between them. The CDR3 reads CASSSPYNSPLHF. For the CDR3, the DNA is TGTGCCAGCAGTTCACCATATAATTCACCCCTCCACTTT.

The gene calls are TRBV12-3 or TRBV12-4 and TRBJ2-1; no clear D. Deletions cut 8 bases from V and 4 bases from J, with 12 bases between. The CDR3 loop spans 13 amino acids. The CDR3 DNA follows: TGTGCCAGCGGTCCGAACCTTTACAATGAGCAGTTCTTC. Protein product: CASGPNLYNEQFF.

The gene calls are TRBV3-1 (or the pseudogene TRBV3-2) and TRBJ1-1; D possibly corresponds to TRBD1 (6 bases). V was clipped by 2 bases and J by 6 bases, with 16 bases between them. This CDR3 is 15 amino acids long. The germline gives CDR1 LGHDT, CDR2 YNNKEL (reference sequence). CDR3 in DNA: TGTGCCAGCAGCCAACGACAGGTTGGCCGGTCTGAAGCTTTCTTT. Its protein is CASSQRQVGRSEAFF.

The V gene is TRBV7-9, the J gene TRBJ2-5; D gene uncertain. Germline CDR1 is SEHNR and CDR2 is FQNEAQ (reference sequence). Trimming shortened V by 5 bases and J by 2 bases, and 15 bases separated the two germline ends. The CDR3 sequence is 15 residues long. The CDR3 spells CASSLLPPRQETQYF. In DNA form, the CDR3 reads TGTGCCAGCAGCCTACTTCCTCCCCGACAAGAGACCCAGTACTTC.

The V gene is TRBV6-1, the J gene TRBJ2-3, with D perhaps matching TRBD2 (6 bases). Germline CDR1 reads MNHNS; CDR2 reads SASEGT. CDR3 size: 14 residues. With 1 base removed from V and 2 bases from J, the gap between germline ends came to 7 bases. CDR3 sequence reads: CASSEGLVTDTQYF. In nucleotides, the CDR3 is TGTGCCAGCAGTGAAGGACTAGTCACAGATACGCAGTATTTT.

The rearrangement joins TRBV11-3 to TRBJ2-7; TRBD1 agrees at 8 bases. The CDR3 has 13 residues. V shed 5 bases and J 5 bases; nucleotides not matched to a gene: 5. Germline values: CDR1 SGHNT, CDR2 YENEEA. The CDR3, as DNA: TGTGCCAGCAGCAAGGAGACAGGGGACGAGCAGTACGTC. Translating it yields CASSKETGDEQYV.

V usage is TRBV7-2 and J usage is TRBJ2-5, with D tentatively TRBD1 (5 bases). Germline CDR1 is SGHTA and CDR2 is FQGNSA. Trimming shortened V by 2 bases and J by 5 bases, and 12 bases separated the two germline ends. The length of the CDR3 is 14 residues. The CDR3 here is CASSLQGVRETQYF. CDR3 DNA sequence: TGTGCCAGCAGCTTACAGGGCGTACGCGAGACCCAGTACTTC.

CDR3 in amino acids: CASSLVVDIQYF. DNA for the CDR3: TGTGCCAGCAGCTTAGTCGTCGACATTCAGTACTTC. This sequence joins TRBV7-2 and TRBJ2-4; D uncertain. The germline V and J ends were trimmed by 1 base and 8 bases, with 6 bases remaining between them. This CDR3 spans 12 amino acids. CDR1 SGHTA and CDR2 FQGNSA come from the germline V gene. Filled out from reference TRBV7-2 and TRBJ2-4, the complete variable domain reads GAGVSQSPSNKVTEKGKDVELRCDPISGHTALYWYRQSLGQGLEFLIYFQGNSAPDKSGLPSDRFSAERTGGSVSTLTIQRTQQEDSAVYLCASSLVVDIQYFGAGTRLSVL.

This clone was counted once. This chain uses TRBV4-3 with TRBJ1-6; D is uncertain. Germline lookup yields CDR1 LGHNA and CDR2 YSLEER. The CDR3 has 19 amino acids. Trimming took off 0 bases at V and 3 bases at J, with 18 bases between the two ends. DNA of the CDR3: TGCGCCAGCAGCCAAGATCTGATCACGCGCAGTGACTATAATTCACCCCTCCACTTT. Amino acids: CASSQDLITRSDYNSPLHF.

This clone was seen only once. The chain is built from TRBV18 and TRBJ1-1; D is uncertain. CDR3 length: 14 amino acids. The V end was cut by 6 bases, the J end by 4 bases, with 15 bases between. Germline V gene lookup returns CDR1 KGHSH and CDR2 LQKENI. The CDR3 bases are TGTGCCAGCTCGCAGACGGGGTTTGGCACTGAAGCTTTCTTT. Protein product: CASSQTGFGTEAFF.

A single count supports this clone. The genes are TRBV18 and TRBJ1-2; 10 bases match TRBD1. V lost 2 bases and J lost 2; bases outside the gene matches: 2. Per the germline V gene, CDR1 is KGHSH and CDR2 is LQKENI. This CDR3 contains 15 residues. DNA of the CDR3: TGTGCCAGCTCACCATTGGACAGGGGGAACTATGGCTACACCTTC. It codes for CASSPLDRGNYGYTF. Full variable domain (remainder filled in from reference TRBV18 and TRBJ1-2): NAGVMQNPRHLVRRRGQEARLRCSPMKGHSHVYWYRQLPEEGLKFMVYLQKENIIDESGMPKERFSAEFPKEGPSILRIQQVVRGDSAAYFCASSPLDRGNYGYTFGSGTRLTVV.

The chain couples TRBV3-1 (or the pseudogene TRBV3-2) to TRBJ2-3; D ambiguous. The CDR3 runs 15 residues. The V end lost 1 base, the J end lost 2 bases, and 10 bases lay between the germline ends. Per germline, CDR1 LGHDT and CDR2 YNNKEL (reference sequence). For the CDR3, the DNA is TGTGCCAGCAGCCAAGGTACGGACGACACAGATACGCAGTATTTT. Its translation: CASSQGTDDTDTQYF.

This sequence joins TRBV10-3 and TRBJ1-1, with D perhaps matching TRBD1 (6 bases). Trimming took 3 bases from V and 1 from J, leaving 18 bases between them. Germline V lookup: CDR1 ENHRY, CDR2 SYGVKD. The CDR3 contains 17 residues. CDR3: CAISDRRGDITNTEAFF. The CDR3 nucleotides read TGTGCCATCAGTGATAGGAGAGGGGACATAACGAACACTGAAGCTTTCTTT.

The CDR3 loop reads CASNSGTGGTGELFF. The CDR3 DNA reads as TGTGCCAGTAATTCCGGGACGGGGGGCACCGGGGAGCTGTTTTTT. V usage is TRBV19 and J usage is TRBJ2-2, with TRBD2 identical over 7 bases. The CDR3 is 15 residues long. Germline lookup yields CDR1 LNHDA and CDR2 SQIVND (reference sequence). The V gene end was trimmed by 7 bases and the J gene end by 4 bases; junction bases not matched to a gene: 9.

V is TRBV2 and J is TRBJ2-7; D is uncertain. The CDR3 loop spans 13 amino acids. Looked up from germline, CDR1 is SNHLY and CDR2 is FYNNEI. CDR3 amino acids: CASSDDTRTFRDV. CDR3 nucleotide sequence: TGTGCCAGCAGTGACGACACCCGTACGTTTCGGGACGTC.

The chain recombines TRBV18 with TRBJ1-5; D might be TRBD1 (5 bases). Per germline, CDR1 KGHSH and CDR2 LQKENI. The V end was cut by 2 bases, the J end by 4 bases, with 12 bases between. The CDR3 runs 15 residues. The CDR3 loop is CASSPRSGLNQPQHF. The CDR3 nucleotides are TGTGCCAGCTCACCAAGGTCAGGGCTTAATCAGCCCCAGCATTTT.

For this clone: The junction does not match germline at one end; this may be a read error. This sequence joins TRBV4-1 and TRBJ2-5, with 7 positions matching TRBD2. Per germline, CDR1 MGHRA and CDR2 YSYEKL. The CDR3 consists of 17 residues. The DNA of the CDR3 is TGCGCCAGCAGCCAAGAACTAGCGCGTTCCACCCAAGTGACCCAGTACTTC. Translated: CASSQELARSTQVTQYF.